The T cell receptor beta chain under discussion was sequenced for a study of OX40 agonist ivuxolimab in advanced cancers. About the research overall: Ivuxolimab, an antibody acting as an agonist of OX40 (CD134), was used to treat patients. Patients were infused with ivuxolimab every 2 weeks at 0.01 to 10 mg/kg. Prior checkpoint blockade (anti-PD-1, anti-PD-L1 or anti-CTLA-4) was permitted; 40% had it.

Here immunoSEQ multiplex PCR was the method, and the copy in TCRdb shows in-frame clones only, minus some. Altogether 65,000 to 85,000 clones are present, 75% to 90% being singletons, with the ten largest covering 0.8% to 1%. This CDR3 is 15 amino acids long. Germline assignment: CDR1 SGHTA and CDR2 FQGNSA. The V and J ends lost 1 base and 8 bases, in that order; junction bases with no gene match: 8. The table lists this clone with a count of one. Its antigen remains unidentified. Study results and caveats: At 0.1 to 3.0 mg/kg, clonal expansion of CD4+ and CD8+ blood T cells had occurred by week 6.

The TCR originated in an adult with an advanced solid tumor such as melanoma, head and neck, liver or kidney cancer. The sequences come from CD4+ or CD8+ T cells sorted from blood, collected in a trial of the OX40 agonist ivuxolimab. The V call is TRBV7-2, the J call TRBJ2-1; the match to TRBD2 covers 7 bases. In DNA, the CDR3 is TGTGCCAGCAGCTTAGGCGGCGGGAGTGGGGATGAGCAGTTCTTC. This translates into CASSLGGGSGDEQFF.